This T cell receptor (beta chain) was found in a study of cytomegalovirus exposure and HLA in healthy donors. Study-level background: Unique TCRs from HLA-typed donors, 85 million to 100 million of them, were held in an early data release.

This CDR3 is built from 14 residues. V shed 1 base and J shed 2 bases, with 9 bases lying between them. Germline V lookup: CDR1 SGHRS, CDR2 YFSETQ. Study results and caveats: Investigators reported 150 to 200 TCR beta chains as tied to cytomegalovirus. TCR beta chain V- and J-gene trimming was linked, in a later analysis, to a missense variant in DCLRE1C.

Only a few counts were recorded for this clone. Its antigen is unidentified. Donors had nominal health at sampling but likely had unrecorded immune exposures. Both 60 Vbeta primers and 13 Jbeta primers went into the PCR. Generated by immunoSEQ multiplex PCR, the TCRdb table keeps only in-frame clones and is missing some. The data show 160,000 or so clones, about 71% seen once. Sequencing was performed on PBMCs. The gene calls are TRBV5-1 and TRBJ1-1, with unresolved D. This clonotype was obtained from a woman aged 25 to 45 in good health and CMV-seronegative. In DNA, the CDR3 is TGCGCCAGCAGCTTGAACGGGGAAAACACTGAAGCTTTCTTT. Encoded protein: CASSLNGENTEAFF.